This is a list of T cell receptor beta chains from one sample in a study of OX40 agonist ivuxolimab in advanced cancers. Sequenced by immunoSEQ multiplex PCR; TCRdb stores in-frame clones only, minus some. This table holds fewer than 60,000 clones, 82% found once. The specimen was CD4+ or CD8+ T cells sorted from blood, collected in a trial of the OX40 agonist ivuxolimab. Receptors originate from an adult with an advanced solid tumor such as melanoma, head and neck, liver or kidney cancer. The CDR3 runs from the conserved cysteine through the conserved F or W. A D gene is named only where the DNA matches it firmly. Clone size, where shown, is once, few, many, or a class for clones that have expanded.

v_gene	d_gene	j_gene	abundance	len	CDR3aa	CDR3nt
TRBV5-1	TRBD2	TRBJ2-2	few	16	CASSATSGTNTGELFF	TGCGCCAGCAGCGCAACTAGCGGGACGAACACCGGGGAGCTGTTTTTT
TRBV4-1	TRBD1	TRBJ1-2	-	13	CASSQDGDRFRVF	TGCGCCAGCAGCCAAGATGGGGACAGGTTTAGGGTCTTC
TRBV5-6	TRBD1	TRBJ1-5	-	14	CASSRDRGNQPQHF	TGTGCCAGCAGCCGTGACAGGGGAAATCAGCCCCAGCATTTT
TRBV30	TRBD2	TRBJ2-2	-	15	CAWSVLAGWTGELFF	TGTGCCTGGAGTGTACTAGCGGGATGGACCGGGGAGCTGTTTTTT
TRBV6-6	TRBD2	TRBJ2-7	-	15	CASTRDGRAPYEQYF	TGTGCCAGCACCCGGGACGGGAGGGCGCCCTACGAGCAGTACTTC
TRBV6-4	TRBD1	TRBJ1-2	-	16	CASSDSSQGAAYGYTF	TGTGCCAGCAGTGACTCGAGTCAGGGGGCAGCCTATGGCTACACCTTC
TRBV20-1	-	TRBJ2-7	-	11	CSARDSYELYF	TGCAGTGCTAGAGATTCCTACGAGCTGTACTTC
TRBV10-2	-	TRBJ1-1	-	13	CASSLDKTTEAFF	TGCGCCAGCAGCTTGGACAAAACAACTGAAGCTTTCTTT
TRBV29-1	TRBD1	TRBJ2-1	-	14	CSVVGQGSYNEQFF	TGCAGCGTTGTTGGACAGGGCTCCTACAATGAGCAGTTCTTC
TRBV9	-	TRBJ2-1	-	15	CASTILAGSYNEQFF	TGTGCCAGCACCATTTTGGCGGGATCCTACAATGAGCAGTTCTTC
TRBV13	-	TRBJ1-4	-	13	CASSLGRREKLFF	TGTGCCAGCAGCTTGGGACGTAGGGAAAAACTGTTTTTT
TRBV30	-	TRBJ1-2	-	12	CAWSAPTLRYTF	TGTGCCTGGAGTGCCCCCACGCTCCGCTACACCTTC
TRBV7-2	TRBD2	TRBJ2-5	-	17	CASSLRGFRGGSETQYF	TGTGCCAGCAGCCTGAGGGGCTTTCGGGGGGGGTCGGAGACCCAGTACTTC
TRBV5-5	-	TRBJ1-2	-	13	CASSLDQFGGYTF	TGTGCCAGCAGCTTGGATCAGTTTGGGGGCTACACCTTC
TRBV6-5	TRBD1	TRBJ1-1	-	15	CASSSGDRVLSKAFF	TGTGCCAGCAGTTCCGGGGACAGGGTATTAAGTAAAGCTTTCTTT
TRBV27	TRBD1	TRBJ2-1	-	16	CASSRKGTGGKNEQFF	TGTGCCAGCAGCCGGAAAGGGACAGGGGGGAAAAATGAGCAGTTCTTC
TRBV11-3	TRBD2	TRBJ2-1	-	15	CASSLAGALQNEQFF	TGTGCCAGCAGCCTAGCGGGAGCGTTACAGAATGAGCAGTTCTTC
TRBV4-3	TRBD1	TRBJ1-2	-	16	CASSQVGGRRAYGYTF	TGCGCCAGCAGCCAAGTAGGGGGCCGAAGAGCCTATGGCTACACCTTC
TRBV11-3	-	TRBJ2-5	-	14	CASSPRQGGETQYF	TGTGCCAGCAGCCCCAGACAGGGAGGAGAGACCCAGTACTTC
TRBV7-2	-	TRBJ2-7	-	12	CASSVSSYEQYF	TGTGCCAGCAGCGTGAGCTCCTACGAGCAGTACTTC
TRBV7-2	-	TRBJ1-1	-	13	CASSPRGGTEAFF	TGTGCCAGCAGCCCCCGCGGGGGCACTGAAGCTTTCTTT
TRBV19	-	TRBJ2-3	-	15	CASSIEAGGTDTQYF	TGTGCCAGTAGTATAGAGGCAGGGGGCACAGATACGCAGTATTTT
TRBV27	-	TRBJ2-1	few	13	CASARADYNEQFF	TGTGCCAGCGCAAGGGCAGACTACAATGAGCAGTTCTTC
TRBV2	-	TRBJ1-5	few	15	CASSFRGPGNQPQHF	TGTGCCAGCAGCTTCCGAGGGCCAGGCAATCAGCCCCAGCATTTT
TRBV27	-	TRBJ2-7	-	11	CASSSHYEQYF	TGTGCCAGCAGTTCGCACTACGAGCAGTACTTC
TRBV4-2	-	TRBJ1-1	-	14	CASSLISRNTEAFF	TGTGCCAGCAGCTTGATTAGTAGGAACACTGAAGCTTTCTTT
TRBV16	-	TRBJ2-2	once	14	CASSQIRGAGELFF	TGTGCCAGCAGCCAAATTCGGGGCGCCGGGGAGCTGTTTTTT
TRBV5-5	-	TRBJ1-2	-	14	CASIDVGAIYGYTF	TGTGCCAGCATCGACGTGGGGGCCATCTATGGCTACACCTTC
TRBV7-2	-	TRBJ2-7	-	11	CASIPPYEQYF	TGTGCCAGCATCCCTCCCTACGAGCAGTACTTC
TRBV28	-	TRBJ2-1	-	12	CASSSRVSEQFF	TGTGCCAGCAGTAGCAGGGTATCCGAGCAGTTCTTC
TRBV5-1	TRBD2	TRBJ2-7	-	17	CASSLVTSGKSSYEQYF	TGCGCCAGCAGCTTGGTCACTAGCGGGAAAAGCTCCTACGAGCAGTACTTC
TRBV6-4	-	TRBJ2-6	-	13	CASSIVSAGVLTF	TGTGCCAGCAGTATCGTTTCTGCGGGCGTCCTGACTTTC
TRBV5-1	-	TRBJ1-2	once	13	CASSSDWSGGYTF	TGCGCCAGCAGCTCGGACTGGAGTGGTGGCTACACCTTC
TRBV12-5	-	TRBJ2-3	-	16	CASGLALSRGADTQYF	TGTGCTAGTGGTTTGGCGCTTAGTAGGGGCGCAGATACGCAGTATTTT
TRBV4-1	TRBD1	TRBJ1-3	-	16	CASSHGRARGSNTIYF	TGCGCCAGCAGCCACGGTCGGGCCAGGGGGTCGAACACCATATATTTT
TRBV2	TRBD1	TRBJ2-1	-	13	CASSRTGRHEQFF	TGTGCCAGCAGTCGGACAGGGCGCCATGAGCAGTTCTTC
TRBV18	TRBD2	TRBJ2-2	-	16	CASSPLAATNTGELFF	TGTGCCAGCTCGCCACTAGCGGCCACGAACACCGGGGAGCTGTTTTTT
TRBV18	-	TRBJ1-2	-	14	CASSPPGQSYGYTF	TGTGCCAGCTCACCACCGGGCCAGAGTTATGGCTACACCTTC
TRBV14	-	TRBJ2-5	-	13	CASRRTLQETQYF	TGTGCCAGCAGGCGGACTCTCCAAGAGACCCAGTACTTC